This T cell receptor (beta chain) derives from a study of CDR3 diversity in severe acne. This clonotype occurred a few times. TCRdb called the PCR reads again in MiXCR, with one record for every CDR3 protein. The sample shows tens of thousands of distinct CDR3 sequences, approximately 51% of them seen only once. Input material: blood. The TCR originated in a male donor in good health, without acne.

The CDR3 loop is CASSWDSQTQYF. The DNA for the CDR3 is TGTGCCAGCAGCTGGGACAGCCAGACTCAGTACTTC. This sequence joins TRBV7-9 and TRBJ2-7, with 7 bases identical to TRBD1. J lost 10 bases, V lost 4 bases, and 7 bases had no gene match. CDR1 is SEHNR, CDR2 FQNEAQ, per germline (reference sequence). The CDR3 loop spans 12 amino acids.